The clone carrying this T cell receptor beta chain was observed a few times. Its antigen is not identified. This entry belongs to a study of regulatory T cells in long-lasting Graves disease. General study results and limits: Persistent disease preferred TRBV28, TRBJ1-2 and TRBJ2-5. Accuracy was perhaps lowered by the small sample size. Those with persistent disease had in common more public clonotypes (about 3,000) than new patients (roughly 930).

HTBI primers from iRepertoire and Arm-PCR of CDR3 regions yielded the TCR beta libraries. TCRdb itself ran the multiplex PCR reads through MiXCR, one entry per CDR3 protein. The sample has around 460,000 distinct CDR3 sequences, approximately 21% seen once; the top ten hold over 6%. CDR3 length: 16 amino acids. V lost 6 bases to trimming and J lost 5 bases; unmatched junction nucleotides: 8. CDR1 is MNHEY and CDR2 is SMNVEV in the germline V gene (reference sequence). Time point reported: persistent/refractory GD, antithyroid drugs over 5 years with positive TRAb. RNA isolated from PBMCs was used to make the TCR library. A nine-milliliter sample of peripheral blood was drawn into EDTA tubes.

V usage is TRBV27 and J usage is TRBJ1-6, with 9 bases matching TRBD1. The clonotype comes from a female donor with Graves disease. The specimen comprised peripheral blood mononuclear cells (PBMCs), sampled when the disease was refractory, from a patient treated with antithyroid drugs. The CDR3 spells CASSAGQGIHNSPLHF. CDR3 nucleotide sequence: TGTGCCAGCAGCGCAGGACAGGGGATCCATAATTCACCCCTCCACTTT.